This note documents a single TCR beta chain sequence. Generated by immunoSEQ multiplex PCR, the TCRdb table keeps only in-frame clones and is missing some. The sample lists approximately 150,000 clones, about 81% seen once, with roughly 10% in the top ten. This sample stems from a study of blood T cell repertoires in COVID-19. V was shortened by 6 bases and J by 4 bases, with 18 bases between the two germline ends. The CDR3 sequence is 15 residues long. Germline V gene data show CDR1 as SNHLY and CDR2 as FYNNEI. The sample was peripheral blood. The J gene is TRBJ2-5, the V gene TRBV2; possibly TRBD2 for D (6 bases). The source is a human donor in a cohort sampled during active COVID-19. The CDR3 bases are TGTGCCAGCAGCACCCCCGCGGGGCCTTCAGAGACCCAGTACTTC. Encoded protein: CASSTPAGPSETQYF.